This TCR beta chain comes out of a study of cytomegalovirus exposure and HLA in healthy donors. The study ran its PCR with 60 Vbeta and 13 Jbeta primers. Only in-frame clones appear in the TCRdb table, and some are missing; sequencing was by immunoSEQ multiplex PCR. The sample has some 110,000 clones; approximately 70% are singletons. CDR3 length: 15 residues. Germline loops: CDR1 SGHRS, CDR2 YFSETQ. After removal of 0 bases from V and 11 bases from J, the junction contained 11 bases not matched to a gene. The sample consisted of PBMCs. The V gene is TRBV5-1, the J gene TRBJ2-7; 10 nucleotides match TRBD1. The sequence was collected from a man younger than 35 in good health and CMV-seronegative. The DNA of the CDR3 is TGCGCCAGCAGCTTGGGTGTGACAGGGGGCACGGGCAAGTACTTC. Residues: CASSLGVTGGTGKYF.